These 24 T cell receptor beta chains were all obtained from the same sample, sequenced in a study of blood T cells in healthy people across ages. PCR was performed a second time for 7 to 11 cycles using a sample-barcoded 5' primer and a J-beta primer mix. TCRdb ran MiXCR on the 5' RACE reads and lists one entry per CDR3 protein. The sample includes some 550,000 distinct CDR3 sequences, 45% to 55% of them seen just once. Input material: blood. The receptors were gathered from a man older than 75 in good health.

The CDR3 DNA is TGTGCCAGCAGCGGTCTGAGCGGGAGGCCCAGGGACACAGATACGCAGTATTTT. It yields the protein CASSGLSGRPRDTDTQYF. This chain joins TRBV2 and TRBJ2-3; TRBD2 matches 9 bases. Looked up from germline, CDR1 is SNHLY and CDR2 is FYNNEI. The V segment lost 6 bases and the J segment 2 bases; nucleotides outside the gene matches: 15. The CDR3 is made up of 18 amino acids.

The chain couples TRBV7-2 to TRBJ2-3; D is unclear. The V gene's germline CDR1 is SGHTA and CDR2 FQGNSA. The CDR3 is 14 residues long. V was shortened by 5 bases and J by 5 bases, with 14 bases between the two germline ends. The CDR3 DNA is TGTGCCAGCAGCCTCAGTCCCTCCTTAGATACGCAGTATTTT. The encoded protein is CASSLSPSLDTQYF.

The chain's CDR3 is CSASLPGGEQFF. The DNA for the CDR3 is TGCAGTGCTAGTCTTCCTGGGGGTGAGCAGTTCTTC. This chain links TRBV20-1 with TRBJ2-1; tentatively, D is TRBD1 or TRBD2 (5 bases each). V was clipped by 3 bases and J by 9 bases, with 12 bases between them. CDR1 is DFQATT and CDR2 is SNEGSKA in the germline V gene (reference sequence). CDR3 length equals 12 residues.

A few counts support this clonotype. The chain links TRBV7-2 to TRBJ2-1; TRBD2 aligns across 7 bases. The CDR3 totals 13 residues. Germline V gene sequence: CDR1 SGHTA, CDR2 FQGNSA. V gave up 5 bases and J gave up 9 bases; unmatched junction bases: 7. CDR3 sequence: CASSPLSGGEQFF. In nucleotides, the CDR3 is TGTGCCAGCAGCCCACTTTCGGGGGGTGAGCAGTTCTTC. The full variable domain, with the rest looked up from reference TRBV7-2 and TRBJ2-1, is GAGVSQSPSNKVTEKGKDVELRCDPISGHTALYWYRQSLGQGLEFLIYFQGNSAPDKSGLPSDRFSAERTGGSVSTLTIQRTQQEDSAVYLCASSPLSGGEQFFGPGTRLTVL.

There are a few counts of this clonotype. CDR3 amino acids: CASSLGLQSYNEQFF. CDR3 in DNA: TGTGCCAGCAGCTTGGGGCTTCAATCCTACAATGAGCAGTTCTTC. The V call is TRBV7-2, the J call TRBJ2-1; D is perhaps TRBD1 (5 bases). V lost 3 bases and J lost 1, with 10 bases in between. Germline CDR1 SGHTA, CDR2 FQGNSA. This CDR3 is built from 15 residues.

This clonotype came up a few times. CDR3 bases: TGTGCCAGCAGCTTAAGGGACAGATACGAGCAGTACTTC. This codes for CASSLRDRYEQYF. V is TRBV7-9 and J is TRBJ2-7; 7 nucleotides agree with TRBD1. The CDR3 consists of 13 residues. J was trimmed by 4 bases and V by 2 bases; bases with no gene match: 2. Per germline, CDR1 SEHNR and CDR2 FQNEAQ (reference sequence).

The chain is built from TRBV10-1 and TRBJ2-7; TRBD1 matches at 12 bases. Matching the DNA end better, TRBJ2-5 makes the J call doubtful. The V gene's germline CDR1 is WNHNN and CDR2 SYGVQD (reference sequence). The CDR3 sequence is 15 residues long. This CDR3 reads CASSDSGQGAETQYF. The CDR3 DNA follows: TGCGCCAGCAGTGACTCGGGACAGGGGGCCGAGACCCAGTACTTC.

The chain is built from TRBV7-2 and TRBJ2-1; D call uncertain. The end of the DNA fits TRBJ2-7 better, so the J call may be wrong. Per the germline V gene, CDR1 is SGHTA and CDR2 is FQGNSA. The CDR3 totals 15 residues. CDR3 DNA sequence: TGTGCCAGCAGCTTAGATAGCCCATCCACGCGCGAGCAGTACTTC. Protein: CASSLDSPSTREQYF.

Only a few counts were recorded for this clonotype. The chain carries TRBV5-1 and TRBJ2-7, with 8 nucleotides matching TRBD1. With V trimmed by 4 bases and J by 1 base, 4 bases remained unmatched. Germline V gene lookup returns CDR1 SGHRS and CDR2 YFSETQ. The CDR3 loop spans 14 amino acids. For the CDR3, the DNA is TGCGCCAGCAGCAGGACAGGGCGGTCCTACGAGCAGTACTTC. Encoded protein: CASSRTGRSYEQYF.

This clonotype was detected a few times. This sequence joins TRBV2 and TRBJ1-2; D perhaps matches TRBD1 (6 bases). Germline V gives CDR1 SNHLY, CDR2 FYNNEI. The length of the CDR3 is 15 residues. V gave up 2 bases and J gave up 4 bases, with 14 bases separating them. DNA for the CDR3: TGTGCCAGCAGTGAACGACAGGAGGAATTCTATGGCTACACCTTC. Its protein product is CASSERQEEFYGYTF.

DNA of the CDR3: TGCGCCAGCAGCCAAGATCGAGGGGGGGATACGCAGTATTTT. Amino acid sequence: CASSQDRGGDTQYF. The chain is built from TRBV4-3 and TRBJ2-3, with D perhaps TRBD1 or TRBD2 (6 bases each). The CDR3 spans 14 residues. Germline V lookup: CDR1 LGHNA, CDR2 YSLEER. V lost 0 bases to trimming and J lost 6 bases, with 10 bases between them.

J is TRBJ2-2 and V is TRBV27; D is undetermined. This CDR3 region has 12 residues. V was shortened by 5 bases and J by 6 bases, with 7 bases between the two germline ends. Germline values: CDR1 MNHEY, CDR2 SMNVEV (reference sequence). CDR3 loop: CASSKRPGELFF. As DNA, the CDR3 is TGTGCCAGCAGTAAGCGACCCGGGGAGCTGTTTTTT.

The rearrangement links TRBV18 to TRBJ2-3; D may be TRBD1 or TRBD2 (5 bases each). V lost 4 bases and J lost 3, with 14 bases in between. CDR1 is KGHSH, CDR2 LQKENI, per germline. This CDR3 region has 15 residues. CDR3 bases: TGTGCCAGCTCACTGGGTCAGGGACCGACAGATACGCAGTATTTT. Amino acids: CASSLGQGPTDTQYF.

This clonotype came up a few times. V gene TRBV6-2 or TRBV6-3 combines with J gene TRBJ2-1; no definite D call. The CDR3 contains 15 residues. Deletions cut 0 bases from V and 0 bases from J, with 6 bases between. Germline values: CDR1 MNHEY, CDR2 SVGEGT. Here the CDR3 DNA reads TGTGCCAGCAGTTACTCGGGCCCCTCCTACAATGAGCAGTTCTTC. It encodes CASSYSGPSYNEQFF.

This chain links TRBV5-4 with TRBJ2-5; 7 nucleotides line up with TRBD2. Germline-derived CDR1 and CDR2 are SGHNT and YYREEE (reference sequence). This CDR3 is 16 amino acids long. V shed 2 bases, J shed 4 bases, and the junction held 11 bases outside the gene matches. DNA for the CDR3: TGTGCCAGCAGCTTAAGTCTCGGACTAGATGGAGAGACCCAGTACTTC. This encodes CASSLSLGLDGETQYF.

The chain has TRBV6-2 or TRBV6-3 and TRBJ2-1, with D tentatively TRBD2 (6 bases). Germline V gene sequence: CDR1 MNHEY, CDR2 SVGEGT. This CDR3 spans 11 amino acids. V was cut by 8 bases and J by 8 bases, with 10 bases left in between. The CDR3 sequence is CASGKRDEQFF. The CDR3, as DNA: TGTGCCAGCGGGAAGCGGGATGAGCAGTTCTTC.

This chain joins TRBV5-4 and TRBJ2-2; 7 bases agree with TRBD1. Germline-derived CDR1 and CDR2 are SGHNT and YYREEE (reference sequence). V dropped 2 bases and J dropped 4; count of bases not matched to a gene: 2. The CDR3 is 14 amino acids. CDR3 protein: CASSFGTATGELFF. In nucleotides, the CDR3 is TGTGCCAGCAGCTTTGGGACAGCCACCGGGGAGCTGTTTTTT.

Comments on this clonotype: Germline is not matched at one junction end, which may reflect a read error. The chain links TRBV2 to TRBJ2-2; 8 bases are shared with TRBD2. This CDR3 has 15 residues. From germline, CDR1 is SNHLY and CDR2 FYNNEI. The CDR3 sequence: CAGSVNSGMTGELFF. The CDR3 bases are TGTGCCGGCAGTGTGAATAGCGGGATGACCGGGGAGCTGTTTTTT.

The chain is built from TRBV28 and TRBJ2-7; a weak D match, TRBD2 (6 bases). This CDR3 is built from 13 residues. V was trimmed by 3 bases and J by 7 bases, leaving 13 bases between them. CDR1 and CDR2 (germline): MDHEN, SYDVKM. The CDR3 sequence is CASSLGGLREQYF. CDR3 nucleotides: TGTGCCAGCAGTTTGGGGGGTTTGAGGGAGCAGTACTTC.

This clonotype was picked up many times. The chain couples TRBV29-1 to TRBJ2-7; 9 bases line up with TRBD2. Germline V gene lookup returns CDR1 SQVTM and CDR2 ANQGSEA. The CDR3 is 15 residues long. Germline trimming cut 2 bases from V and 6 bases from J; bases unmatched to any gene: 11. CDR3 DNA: TGCAGCGTTGAACCCCAGGGGCTAGCGGGAACCGAGCAGTACTTC. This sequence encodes CSVEPQGLAGTEQYF.

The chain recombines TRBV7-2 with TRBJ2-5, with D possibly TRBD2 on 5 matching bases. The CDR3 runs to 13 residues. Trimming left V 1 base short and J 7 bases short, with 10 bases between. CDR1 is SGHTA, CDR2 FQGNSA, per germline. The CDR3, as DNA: TGTGCCAGCAGCTTAGGAGGGTCGGGGACCCAGTACTTC. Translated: CASSLGGSGTQYF.

In DNA form, the CDR3 reads TGTGCCAGCAGCTCCTCCTGGGGGGCGGGGAAATACAATGAGCAGTTCTTC. This translates into CASSSSWGAGKYNEQFF. The J gene is TRBJ2-1, the V gene TRBV7-2; D possibly matches TRBD1 or TRBD2 (6 bases each). The CDR3 loop spans 17 amino acids. V was clipped by 4 bases and J by 4 bases, with 20 bases between them. Germline loops: CDR1 SGHTA, CDR2 FQGNSA.

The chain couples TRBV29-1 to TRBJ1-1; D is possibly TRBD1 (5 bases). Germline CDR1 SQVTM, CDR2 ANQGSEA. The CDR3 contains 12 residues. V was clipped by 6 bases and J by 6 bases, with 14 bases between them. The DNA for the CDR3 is TGCAGCGTAAGACAGTATTGGGCTGAAGCTTTCTTT. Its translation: CSVRQYWAEAFF.

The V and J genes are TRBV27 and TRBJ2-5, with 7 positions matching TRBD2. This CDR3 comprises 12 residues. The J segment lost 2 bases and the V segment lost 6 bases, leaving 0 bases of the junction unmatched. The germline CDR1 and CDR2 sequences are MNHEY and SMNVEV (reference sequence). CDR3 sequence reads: CASSGRQETQYF. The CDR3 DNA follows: TGTGCCAGCAGCGGGAGGCAAGAGACCCAGTACTTC.